One T cell receptor beta chain is described in this entry. Repertoires were generated with immunoSEQ multiplex PCR, while TCRdb's copy carries only in-frame clones and drops some. Of roughly 2.1 million clones in the sample, roughly 91% are singletons; the top ten hold 1.5% to 2%. The data were taken from a study of shared clonotypes between healthy human individuals. The CDR3 runs to 16 residues. Germline V CDR1 and CDR2: SGHTA, FQGTGA. V was cut by 7 bases and J by 1 base, with 17 bases left in between. Naive-designated CD8 cells lacked CD45RO, were positively enriched for CCR7, and omitted terminally differentiated effector memory CD45RA+ cells.

The chain is built from TRBV7-3 and TRBJ2-1; D possibly corresponds to TRBD1 (5 bases). This clonotype originated in a young man in good health. Some clones in this sample may be carry-over from other donors' samples. Material: naive CD8+ T cells from PBMCs. CDR3 sequence (DNA): TGTGCCAGCATCGGAGACAGACCATTATCCTACAATGAGCAGTTCTTC. Translated: CASIGDRPLSYNEQFF.